These T cell receptor beta chains were read from a single sample in a study of blood T cells in healthy people across ages. One entry per CDR3 protein results from TCRdb running MiXCR on the 5' RACE reads. The table has around 870,000 distinct CDR3 sequences, less than 35% seen once. Sequencing was performed on blood. These receptors were taken from a woman at least 80 years old in good health. The CDR3 runs from the conserved cysteine through the conserved F or W. The D gene is left open where the match is weak. Some rows have no size entry. The others give once, few or many, or a class for an expanded clone.

clone size	J gene	CDR3 length	D gene	V gene	CDR3 DNA	CDR3 protein
-	TRBJ2-2	12	-	TRBV10-3	TGTGCCATCAGCCGAGGCGGTCGGGAGCTGTTTTTT	CAISRGGRELFF
-	TRBJ2-2	15	-	TRBV7-9	TGTGCCCTACGGAGGGGGGAAGCGAACACCGGGGAGCTGTTTTTT	CALRRGEANTGELFF
many	TRBJ2-5	17	TRBD1	TRBV6-2/TRBV6-3	TGTGCCAGCAGTTACCCGGGACAGGGGACAAACAAAGAGACCCAGTACTTC	CASSYPGQGTNKETQYF
-	TRBJ2-2	14	-	TRBV2	TGTGCCAGCAGTGTCGGGAGGAACACCGGGGAGCTGTTTTTT	CASSVGRNTGELFF
-	TRBJ2-2	11	-	TRBV6-6	TGTGCCAGCAGCAGGGTCGGGGAGCTGTTTTTT	CASSRVGELFF
few	TRBJ2-1	17	TRBD2	TRBV12-3/TRBV12-4	TGTGCCAGCAGTTTAAGCGGGGGACTAGCGGGGGCCAATGAGCAGTTCTTC	CASSLSGGLAGANEQFF
-	TRBJ2-2	13	-	TRBV12-3/TRBV12-4	TGTGCCAGCAGCGAGGGGAAGGCCGGGGAGCTGTTTTTT	CASSEGKAGELFF
-	TRBJ2-3	16	TRBD2	TRBV4-2	TGTGCCAGCAGCCCTAGCGGGGGGGCCCCCACAGATACGCAGTATTTT	CASSPSGGAPTDTQYF
few	TRBJ1-4	14	TRBD1	TRBV19	TGTGCCAGTAGGACACAGGGGGCAAGTGAAAAACTGTTTTTT	CASRTQGASEKLFF
-	TRBJ1-3	15	-	TRBV6-2/TRBV6-3	TGTGCCAGCAGAGCGCATACGAGTCTCGGAAACACCATATATTTT	CASRAHTSLGNTIYF
-	TRBJ1-4	14	-	TRBV5-4	TGTGCCAGCAGCCCGGCCGCCAGCGATGAAAAACTGTTTTTT	CASSPAASDEKLFF
few	TRBJ1-1	14	-	TRBV6-6	TGTGCCAGCAGTTACCCGGTTATGAACACTGAAGCTTTCTTT	CASSYPVMNTEAFF
many	TRBJ2-5	13	-	TRBV5-6	TGTGCCAGCAGCTTGGTTTTTGGGCAGACCCAGTACTTC	CASSLVFGQTQYF
-	TRBJ1-2	15	TRBD1	TRBV7-9	TGTGCCAGCAGCTTAGCCTCAGGGGGCGAACCTGGCTACACCTTC	CASSLASGGEPGYTF
many	TRBJ2-7	18	TRBD2	TRBV20-1	TGCAGTGCTAGACCGGGACTAGCGGGGGGGGCAAGCTCCTACGAGCAGTACTTC	CSARPGLAGGASSYEQYF
many	TRBJ2-1	18	-	TRBV6-5	TGTGCCAGCAGTTCAATCAACATCGCGGGTCGCTCCTACAATGAGCAGTTCTTC	CASSSINIAGRSYNEQFF
-	TRBJ2-7	11	TRBD1	TRBV20-1	TGCAGTGCTAGGACAGGGTCCGAGCAGTACTTC	CSARTGSEQYF
-	TRBJ1-4	12	-	TRBV30	TGTGCCTGGGGTTGGACAAATGAAAAACTGTTTTTT	CAWGWTNEKLFF
-	TRBJ2-1	13	-	TRBV6-5	TGTGCCAGCAGTTCCAGGAGTTTCAATGAGCAGTTCTTC	CASSSRSFNEQFF
-	TRBJ2-5	16	TRBD1	TRBV20-1	TGCAGTGCTCCACATAGACAGGGACCACGACAAGAGACCCAGTACTTC	CSAPHRQGPRQETQYF
many	TRBJ1-4	14	-	TRBV7-9	TGTGCCAGCAGCTTAGGGGACTTCAATGAAAAACTGTTTTTT	CASSLGDFNEKLFF
many	TRBJ2-3	14	TRBD2	TRBV6-2/TRBV6-3	TGTGCCAGCAGGCCTAGCGGGAGCACAGATACGCAGTATTTT	CASRPSGSTDTQYF
many	TRBJ2-5	12	-	TRBV7-2	TGTGCCAGCAGCTTAAACCGTGGTACCCAGTACTTC	CASSLNRGTQYF
many	TRBJ2-5	14	TRBD1	TRBV12-3/TRBV12-4	TGTGCCAGCAGTTTCGAGACAGGGCGGGAGACCCAGTACTTC	CASSFETGRETQYF
few	TRBJ1-6	15	TRBD1	TRBV28	TGTGCCAGCAGTCGACAGGGGATCTGGAATTCACCCCTCCACTTT	CASSRQGIWNSPLHF
few	TRBJ1-2	15	TRBD1	TRBV6-2/TRBV6-3	TGTGCCAGCAGGGGGACAGGCTCCTCCAACTATGGCTACACCTTC	CASRGTGSSNYGYTF
many	TRBJ1-2	16	-	TRBV5-1	TGCGCCAGCAGCTTGGCCCGCCCTCCGGAGATCTATGGCTACACCTTC	CASSLARPPEIYGYTF
few	TRBJ2-1	13	-	TRBV11-3	TGTGCCAGCAGGGGCGATCCGGGGAATGAGCAGTTCTTC	CASRGDPGNEQFF
-	TRBJ2-3	16	TRBD2	TRBV9	TGTGCCAGCAGCGAACGACTAGCGGGTTACACAGATACGCAGTATTTT	CASSERLAGYTDTQYF
-	TRBJ1-1	15	-	TRBV19	TGTGCCAGCGCCGGGAGTGGGGCCTCGAACACTGAAGCTTTCTTT	CASAGSGASNTEAFF